This T cell receptor beta chain was profiled in a study of T cells in Graves' hyperthyroidism and ophthalmopathy. Many counts were recorded for this clonotype. Its antigen is currently unknown. V dropped 0 bases and J dropped 6; count of bases not matched to a gene: 1. The germline gives CDR1 MNHEY, CDR2 SMNVEV (reference sequence). CDR3 length: 15 amino acids. Study-level results: Most clonotypes expanded in thyroid above 0.001 were likewise present in blood. Ophthalmopathy prediction by the model preceded onset by a median approximately 5.9 months.

From RNA transcripts, TCR beta CDR3 regions were amplified. TCR CDR3 underwent first-round RT-PCR with the HTBI primer set. A single record per CDR3 protein comes from TCRdb applying MiXCR to the multiplex PCR reads. Of more than 500,000 distinct CDR3 sequences listed, roughly 15% are singletons. The receptor was isolated from a woman aged 40 to 49 with Graves' hyperthyroidism. The specimen was blood. The chain employs TRBV27 and TRBJ2-1, with 11 positions matching TRBD2. In DNA form, the CDR3 reads TGTGCCAGCAGTTTATCAGGACTAGCGGGCAATGAGCAGTTCTTC. Translated, it gives CASSLSGLAGNEQFF.